This TCR beta chain derives from a study of OX40 agonist ivuxolimab in advanced cancers. Study information: Dose-escalation patients suffered from hepatocellular carcinoma, melanoma, renal cell or head and neck cancer. Of mixed ages from roughly 23 to 85 and averaging roughly 66 years, the group was about 86% male. Whole-study results and caveats: The specificity for antigen of the expanded peripheral T cells was not determined. The study observed clonal expansion of CD4+ and CD8+ blood T cells by week 6 at 0.1 to 3.0 mg/kg.

This clone occurred once. Its cognate antigen is unknown. Here immunoSEQ multiplex PCR was the method, and the copy in TCRdb shows in-frame clones only, minus some. The sample contains some 50,000 clones, roughly 88% of which appear only once. The CDR3 sequence is 14 residues long. V was cut by 3 bases and J by 6 bases, with 15 bases left in between. CDR1 and CDR2 (germline): MNHEY, SMNVEV (reference sequence). The gene calls are TRBV27 and TRBJ2-7; D may be TRBD1 (6 bases). The sample here was CD4+ or CD8+ T cells sorted from blood, taken in a trial of the OX40 agonist ivuxolimab. The sequence was collected from an adult with an advanced solid tumor such as melanoma, head and neck, liver or kidney cancer. The CDR3 coding sequence is TGTGCCAGCAGTTTTTGGGCAGGGGCGAGCGAGCAGTACTTC. This codes for CASSFWAGASEQYF.